The 14 T cell receptor beta chains in this list originate from one sample, sequenced in a study of blood T cell repertoires in COVID-19. Clones were read by immunoSEQ multiplex PCR, and TCRdb kept only the in-frame ones, dropping some. The table records hundreds of thousands of clones, 83% of them present only once. The specimen sequenced was PBMCs or T cells enriched from blood (not recorded which). These receptors were taken from a woman in her 50s who had been exposed to COVID-19.

This clone was seen a few times. The chain links TRBV2 to TRBJ2-7, with TRBD1 matching 10 bases. CDR1 is SNHLY and CDR2 is FYNNEI in the germline V gene. V was pared by 7 bases and J by 7 bases, with 10 bases of the junction left unmatched. The CDR3 totals 14 residues. The DNA for the CDR3 is TGTGCCAGCACCGTAGACAGGGGGCTAGGTGAGCAGTACTTC. Protein sequence: CASTVDRGLGEQYF.

The chain is built from TRBV29-1 and TRBJ1-3; perhaps TRBD1 as D (6 bases). The CDR3 runs 15 residues. Germline V gene data show CDR1 as SQVTM and CDR2 as ANQGSEA. Trimming took off 0 bases at V and 1 base at J, with 10 bases between the two ends. The CDR3 coding sequence is TGCAGCGTTGAAGAGCCCGGGACATCTGGAAACACCATATATTTT. It codes for CSVEEPGTSGNTIYF.

The CDR3 protein is CASRGGRVGYEQYF. The CDR3 DNA reads as TGTGCCAGCAGGGGGGGGCGAGTGGGCTACGAGCAGTACTTC. The chain joins TRBV2 to TRBJ2-7; tentatively, D is TRBD2 (7 bases). Trimming removed 6 bases at V and 3 bases at J, with 15 bases between. The CDR3 consists of 14 residues. CDR1 SNHLY and CDR2 FYNNEI come from the germline V gene.

CDR3 bases: TGTGCCAGCAGCCCGTCCACGGGACTCACTGAAGCTTTCTTT. It translates to CASSPSTGLTEAFF. This chain links TRBV11-2 with TRBJ1-1; tentatively, D is TRBD1 (5 bases). Germline lookup yields CDR1 SGHAT and CDR2 FQNNGV. Trimming removed 5 bases at V and 4 bases at J, with 14 bases between. CDR3 length: 14 residues.

The chain links TRBV6-2 or TRBV6-3 to TRBJ2-7; 8 positions agree with TRBD1. This CDR3 contains 15 residues. Germline V gene lookup returns CDR1 MNHEY and CDR2 SVGEGT. V gave up 4 bases and J gave up 3 bases; unmatched junction bases: 8. The CDR3 is CASSFGQGVGYEQYF. For the CDR3, the DNA is TGTGCCAGCAGTTTCGGACAGGGTGTGGGCTACGAGCAGTACTTC.

The V gene is TRBV19, the J gene TRBJ2-3, with D perhaps TRBD2 (7 bases). The V end lost 5 bases, the J end lost 3 bases, and 18 bases lay between the germline ends. Germline CDR1 LNHDA, CDR2 SQIVND (reference sequence). The CDR3 totals 16 residues. CDR3 amino acids: CASSPRGGGRTDTQYF. The CDR3 bases are TGTGCCAGTAGTCCCCGAGGGGGGGGGCGTACAGATACGCAGTATTTT.

J is TRBJ2-2 and V is TRBV7-2; 8 bases fit TRBD2. Germline V gene lookup returns CDR1 SGHTA and CDR2 FQGNSA. V trimming: 5 bases; J trimming: 6 bases; junction bases outside the gene matches: 11. There are 16 residues in the CDR3. CDR3 amino acids: CASSPTGGGPAGELFF. Here the CDR3 DNA reads TGTGCCAGCAGCCCCACCGGCGGGGGGCCGGCCGGGGAGCTGTTTTTT.

The V call is TRBV5-1, the J call TRBJ1-1, with D uncertain. Trimming removed 2 bases from V and 3 bases from J, with 5 bases in between. This CDR3 region has 12 residues. Germline V CDR1 and CDR2: SGHRS, YFSETQ. The chain's CDR3 is CASSFSDTEAFF. The CDR3 region has the DNA TGCGCCAGCAGCTTCTCCGACACTGAAGCTTTCTTT.

The J gene is TRBJ2-5, the V gene TRBV6-5; the D gene is possibly TRBD2 (7 bases). Germline assignment: CDR1 MNHEY and CDR2 SVGAGI. V was clipped by 7 bases and J by 5 bases, with 14 bases between them. The CDR3 has 13 residues. As DNA, the CDR3 is TGTGCCAGCATGGGGGGGGCAAGTGAGACCCAGTACTTC. The encoded protein is CASMGGASETQYF.

V usage is TRBV11-2 and J usage is TRBJ2-6, with TRBD1 identical over 8 bases. Losses at the gene ends were 5 bases for V and 1 base for J; bases not matched to a gene: 10. The CDR3 runs 18 residues. From germline, CDR1 is SGHAT and CDR2 FQNNGV. CDR3 coding DNA: TGTGCCAGCAGCATCGTAACAGGGGGTGTTTCTGGGGCCAACGTCCTGACTTTC. Amino acids: CASSIVTGGVSGANVLTF.

This clone has just a few counts. The sample carries other DNA sequences with the same CDR3. The chain employs TRBV5-1 and TRBJ1-2; a possible D gene is TRBD1 (5 bases). CDR3 length equals 13 residues. Germline loops: CDR1 SGHRS, CDR2 YFSETQ. V was clipped by 4 bases and J by 6 bases, with 13 bases between them. CDR3 sequence (DNA): TGCGCCAGCAGCGCCGGGACGGGAGATGGCTACACCTTC. Protein: CASSAGTGDGYTF.

This clone appeared a few times. The rearrangement links TRBV19 to TRBJ1-1; 7 bases map to TRBD1. The CDR3 consists of 14 residues. After removal of 7 bases from V and 6 bases from J, the junction contained 11 bases not matched to a gene. Germline values: CDR1 LNHDA, CDR2 SQIVND (reference sequence). Written as DNA, the CDR3 is TGTGCCAGTATTCCCGACAGGGCTCCCCCTGAAGCTTTCTTT. This encodes CASIPDRAPPEAFF.

The rearrangement uses TRBV10-3 and TRBJ2-7; tentatively, D is TRBD2 (5 bases). Deletions cut 3 bases from V and 3 bases from J, with 6 bases between. The CDR3 has 12 residues. Germline V gives CDR1 ENHRY, CDR2 SYGVKD. CDR3 amino acids: CAISDGLYEQYF. For the CDR3, the DNA is TGTGCCATCAGTGACGGACTCTACGAGCAGTACTTC.

The chain joins TRBV7-9 to TRBJ2-1; possible D gene TRBD1, 6 bases. The CDR3 is 15 residues long. Germline loops: CDR1 SEHNR, CDR2 FQNEAQ (reference sequence). V was shortened by 6 bases and J by 8 bases, with 20 bases between the two germline ends. The CDR3 DNA is TGTGCCAGCAGTTGGGACATCCCCCGTGCGGATGAGCAGTTCTTC. Encoded protein: CASSWDIPRADEQFF.